This T cell receptor beta chain came from a study of T-cell reconstitution after alpha-beta-depleted transplantation in children. V lost 3 bases and J lost 9; bases outside the gene matches: 6. Germline CDR1 is WSHSY and CDR2 is SAAADI. The CDR3 has 14 amino acids. Library preparation (for TCRbeta) was performed with unique molecular identifiers. One entry per CDR3 protein results from TCRdb running MiXCR on the PCR reads. The sample yields some 830,000 distinct CDR3 sequences, about 16% seen once. This sequence originates from a male patient aged 5 to 17 who had a stem cell transplant for acute lymphoblastic leukemia, so the T cells may come from the graft donor. The V call is TRBV10-2, the J call TRBJ2-1; the match to TRBD2 covers 9 bases. Sequenced material: PBMCs, mostly from graft donor cells, taken 360 days after TCRalphabeta/CD19-depleted stem cell transplant. The CDR3 spells CASSDSGSVGEQFF. As DNA, the CDR3 is TGCGCCAGCAGTGATAGCGGGAGCGTCGGTGAGCAGTTCTTC.